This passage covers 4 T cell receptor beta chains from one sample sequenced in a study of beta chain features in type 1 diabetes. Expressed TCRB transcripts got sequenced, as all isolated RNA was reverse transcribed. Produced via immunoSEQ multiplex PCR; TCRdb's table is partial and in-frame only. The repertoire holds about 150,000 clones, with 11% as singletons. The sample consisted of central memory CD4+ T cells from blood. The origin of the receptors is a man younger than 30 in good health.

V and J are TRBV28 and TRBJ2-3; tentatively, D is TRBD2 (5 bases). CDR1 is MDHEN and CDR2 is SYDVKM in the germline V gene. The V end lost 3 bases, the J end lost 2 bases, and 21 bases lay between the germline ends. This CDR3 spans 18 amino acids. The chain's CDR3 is CASSFNAGRSADTDTQYF. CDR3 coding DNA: TGTGCCAGCAGTTTCAACGCAGGACGTAGCGCGGACACAGATACGCAGTATTTT.

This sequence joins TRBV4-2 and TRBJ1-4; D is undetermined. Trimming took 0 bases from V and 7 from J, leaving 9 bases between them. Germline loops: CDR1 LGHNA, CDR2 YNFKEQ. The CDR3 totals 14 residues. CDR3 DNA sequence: TGTGCCAGCAGCCAAGATAGGGCAGTTGAAAAACTGTTTTTT. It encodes CASSQDRAVEKLFF.

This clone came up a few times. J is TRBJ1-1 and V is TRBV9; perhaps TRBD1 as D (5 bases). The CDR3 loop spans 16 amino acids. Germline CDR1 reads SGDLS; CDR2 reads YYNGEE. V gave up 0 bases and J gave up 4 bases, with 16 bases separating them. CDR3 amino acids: CASSVDGRGESTEAFF. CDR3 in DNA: TGTGCCAGCAGCGTAGATGGACGGGGCGAGAGCACTGAAGCTTTCTTT. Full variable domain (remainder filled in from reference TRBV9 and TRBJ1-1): DSGVTQTPKHLITATGQRVTLRCSPRSGDLSVYWYQQSLDQGLQFLIQYYNGEERAKGNILERFSAQQFPDLHSELNLSSLELGDSALYFCASSVDGRGESTEAFFGQGTRLTVV.

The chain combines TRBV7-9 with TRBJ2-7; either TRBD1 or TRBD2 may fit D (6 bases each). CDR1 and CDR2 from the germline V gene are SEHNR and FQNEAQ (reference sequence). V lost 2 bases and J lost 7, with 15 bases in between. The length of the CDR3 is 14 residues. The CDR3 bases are TGTGCCAGCAGCTTAACAGGGCGGGATTGGGAGCAGTACTTC. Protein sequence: CASSLTGRDWEQYF.